One and the same sample provided the 9 T cell receptor beta chains below, sequenced in a study of cytomegalovirus exposure and HLA in healthy donors. The PCR contained 60 Vbeta and 13 Jbeta primers. Assay used: immunoSEQ multiplex PCR; TCRdb lists only in-frame clones, some missing. This table holds roughly 180,000 clones, roughly a tenth found once. Specimen: PBMCs. Every receptor here comes from a woman younger than 45 in good health and CMV-seropositive.

This clone appeared a few times. The rearrangement uses TRBV4-1 and TRBJ2-2, with 13 positions matching TRBD2. V lost 2 bases, J lost 5 bases, and 8 bases stayed unmatched. The CDR3 is made up of 18 amino acids. Germline loops: CDR1 MGHRA, CDR2 YSYEKL. CDR3 sequence (DNA): TGCGCCAGCAGCCAACAACTAGCGGGAGGGCCGTGGACCGGGGAGCTGTTTTTT. Translation: CASSQQLAGGPWTGELFF.

J is TRBJ2-3 and V is TRBV7-9, with TRBD1 matching over 9 bases. This CDR3 is built from 16 residues. Per germline, CDR1 SEHNR and CDR2 FQNEAQ (reference sequence). J gave up 2 bases and V 3 bases, and 6 bases lay outside the gene matches. The CDR3 coding sequence is TGTGCCAGCAGCTTCGAGAGACAGGGGGACACAGATACGCAGTATTTT. It translates to CASSFERQGDTDTQYF.

This clone was observed a handful of times. Here the CDR3 DNA reads TGCGCCAGCAGCCAAAGGACACCTAACTATGGCTACACCTTC. Residues: CASSQRTPNYGYTF. The rearrangement uses TRBV4-1 and TRBJ1-2; perhaps TRBD1 as D (5 bases). V lost 2 bases and J lost 0, with 7 bases in between. CDR3 length equals 14 residues. CDR1 is MGHRA, CDR2 YSYEKL, per germline.

This clone was picked up a small number of times. This chain uses TRBV5-1 with TRBJ2-5; 7 bases match TRBD1. J was trimmed by 2 bases and V by 4 bases; bases with no gene match: 5. The CDR3 spans 14 residues. CDR1 SGHRS and CDR2 YFSETQ come from the germline V gene. The CDR3 reads CASSHDRVQETQYF. The CDR3 DNA reads TGCGCCAGCAGCCACGACAGGGTTCAAGAGACCCAGTACTTC.

This clone was picked up a small number of times. J is TRBJ2-1 and V is TRBV5-1; D call uncertain. From germline, CDR1 is SGHRS and CDR2 YFSETQ. The CDR3 runs 14 residues. Deletions cut 5 bases from V and 0 bases from J, with 9 bases between. The CDR3 DNA sequence: TGCGCCAGCAGAGACTTAAGCTCCTACAATGAGCAGTTCTTC. Translation: CASRDLSSYNEQFF.

V usage is TRBV15 and J usage is TRBJ2-1; 10 nucleotides match TRBD2. V was clipped by 1 base and J by 4 bases; unmatched bases: 10. The CDR3 runs 18 residues. The germline V gene encodes CDR1 LNHNV and CDR2 YYDKDF (reference sequence). The CDR3 DNA reads TGTGCCACCAGCAGAGCCCCAGCGGGAGGGATTTTTTACAATGAGCAGTTCTTC. It encodes CATSRAPAGGIFYNEQFF. Looking up the rest from reference TRBV15 and TRBJ2-1 gives the full variable domain: DAMVIQNPRYQVTQFGKPVTLSCSQTLNHNVMYWYQQKSSQAPKLLFHYYDKDFNNEADTPDNFQSRRPNTSFCFLDIRSPGLGDTAMYLCATSRAPAGGIFYNEQFFGPGTRLTVL.

This clone was seen more than once but under ten times. V gene TRBV27 combines with J gene TRBJ2-1; a weak D match, TRBD1 (6 bases). CDR1 is MNHEY, CDR2 SMNVEV, per germline (reference sequence). This CDR3 is 16 amino acids long. V gave up 3 bases and J gave up 4 bases, with 16 bases separating them. CDR3 DNA sequence: TGTGCCAGCAGTTTGCGGAAAGAGGGGGAATACAATGAGCAGTTCTTC. Its translation: CASSLRKEGEYNEQFF.

This clone has more than one count but fewer than ten. The V call is TRBV5-1, the J call TRBJ1-1; D may be TRBD1 (6 bases). The CDR3 is made up of 13 amino acids. Trimming cost V 1 base and J 4 bases, with 8 bases left between them. Germline V CDR1 and CDR2: SGHRS, YFSETQ. Written as DNA, the CDR3 is TGCGCCAGCAGCTTGATAGGGGGCACTGAAGCTTTCTTT. The encoded protein is CASSLIGGTEAFF.

This clone came up a few times. V and J are TRBV27 and TRBJ2-7, with 7 bases identical to TRBD1. The germline V gene has CDR1 MNHEY and CDR2 SMNVEV (reference sequence). The junction had 6 bases not matched to a gene; V was cut back by 5 bases and J by 2 bases. The CDR3 totals 14 residues. The chain's CDR3 is CASSLQTGTYEQYF. In DNA, the CDR3 is TGTGCCAGCAGTCTCCAGACAGGGACCTACGAGCAGTACTTC.